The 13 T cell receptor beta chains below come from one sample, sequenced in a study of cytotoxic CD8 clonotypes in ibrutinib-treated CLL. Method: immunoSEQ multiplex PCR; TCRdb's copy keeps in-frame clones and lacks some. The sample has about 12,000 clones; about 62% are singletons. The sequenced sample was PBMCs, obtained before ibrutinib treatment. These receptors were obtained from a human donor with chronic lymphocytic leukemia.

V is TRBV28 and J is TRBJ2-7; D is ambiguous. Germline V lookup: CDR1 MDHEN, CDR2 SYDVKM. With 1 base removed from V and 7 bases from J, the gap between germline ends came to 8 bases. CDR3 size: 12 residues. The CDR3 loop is CASSLSLWEQYF. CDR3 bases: TGTGCCAGCAGTTTATCTCTTTGGGAGCAGTACTTC.

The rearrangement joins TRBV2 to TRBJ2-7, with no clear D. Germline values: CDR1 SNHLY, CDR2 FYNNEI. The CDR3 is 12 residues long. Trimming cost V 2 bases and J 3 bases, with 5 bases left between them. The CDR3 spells CASSEFSYEQYF. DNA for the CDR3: TGTGCCAGCAGTGAATTTAGCTACGAGCAGTACTTC.

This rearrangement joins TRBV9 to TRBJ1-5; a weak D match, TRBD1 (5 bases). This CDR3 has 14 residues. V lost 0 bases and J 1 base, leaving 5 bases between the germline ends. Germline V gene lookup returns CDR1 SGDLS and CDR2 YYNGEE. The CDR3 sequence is CASSVAGSNQPQHF. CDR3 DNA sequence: TGTGCCAGCAGCGTAGCAGGGAGCAATCAGCCCCAGCATTTT.

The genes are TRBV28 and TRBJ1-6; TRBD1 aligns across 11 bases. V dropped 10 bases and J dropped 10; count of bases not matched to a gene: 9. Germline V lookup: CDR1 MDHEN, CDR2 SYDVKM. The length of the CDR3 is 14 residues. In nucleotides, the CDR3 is TGTGCCATTCATCCGGGACAGGGGGGGTCACCCCTCCACTTT. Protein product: CAIHPGQGGSPLHF. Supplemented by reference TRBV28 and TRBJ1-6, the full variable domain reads DVKVTQSSRYLVKRTGEKVFLECVQDMDHENMFWYRQDPGLGLRLIYFSYDVKMKEKGDIPEGYSVSREKKERFSLILESASTNQTSMYLCAIHPGQGGSPLHFGNGTRLTVT.

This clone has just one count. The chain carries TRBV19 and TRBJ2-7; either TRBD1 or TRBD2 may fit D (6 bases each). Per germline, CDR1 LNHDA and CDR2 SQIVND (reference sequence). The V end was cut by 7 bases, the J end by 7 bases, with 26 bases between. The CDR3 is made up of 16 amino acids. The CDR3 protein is CASTGGEGRPPVEQYF. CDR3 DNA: TGTGCCAGTACCGGGGGCGAGGGACGGCCGCCGGTGGAGCAGTACTTC.

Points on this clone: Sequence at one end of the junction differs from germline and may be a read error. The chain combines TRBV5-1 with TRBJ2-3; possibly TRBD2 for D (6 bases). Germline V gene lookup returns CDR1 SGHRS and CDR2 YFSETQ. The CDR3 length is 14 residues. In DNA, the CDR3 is TGTGCCAGCGGTAGCTGGGGGGAGACAGATACGCAGTATTTT. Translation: CASGSWGETDTQYF. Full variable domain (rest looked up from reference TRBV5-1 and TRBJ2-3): KAGVTQTPRYLIKTRGQQVTLSCSPISGHRSVSWYQQTPGQGLQFLFEYFSETQRNKGNFPGRFSGRQFSNSRSEMNVSTLELGDSALYLCASGSWGETDTQYFGPGTRLTVL.

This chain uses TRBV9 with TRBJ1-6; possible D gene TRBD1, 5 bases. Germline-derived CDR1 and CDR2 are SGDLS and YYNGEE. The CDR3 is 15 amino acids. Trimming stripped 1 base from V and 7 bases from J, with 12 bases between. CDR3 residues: CASSVTGDSNSPLHF. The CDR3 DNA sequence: TGTGCCAGCAGCGTAACGGGGGACTCAAATTCACCCCTCCACTTT.

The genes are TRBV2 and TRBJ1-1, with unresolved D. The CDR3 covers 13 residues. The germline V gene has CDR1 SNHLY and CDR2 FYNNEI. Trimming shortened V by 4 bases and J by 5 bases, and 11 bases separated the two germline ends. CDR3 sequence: CASSGAVSTEAFF. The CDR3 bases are TGTGCCAGCAGTGGGGCGGTTAGTACTGAAGCTTTCTTT.

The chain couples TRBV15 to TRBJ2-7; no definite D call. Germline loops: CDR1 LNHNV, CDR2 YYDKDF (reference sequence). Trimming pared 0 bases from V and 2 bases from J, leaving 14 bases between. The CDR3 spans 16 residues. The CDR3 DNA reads TGTGCCACCAGCAGAGAAAAGTCAGGCTTTACCTACGAGCAGTACTTC. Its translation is CATSREKSGFTYEQYF. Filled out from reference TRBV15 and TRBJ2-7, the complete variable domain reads DAMVIQNPRYQVTQFGKPVTLSCSQTLNHNVMYWYQQKSSQAPKLLFHYYDKDFNNEADTPDNFQSRRPNTSFCFLDIRSPGLGDTAMYLCATSREKSGFTYEQYFGPGTRLTVT.

This CDR3 is CASSIRDRGLAGQYF. CDR3 nucleotide sequence: TGTGCCAGCAGCATAAGGGACAGGGGGCTCGCGGGGCAGTACTTC. The gene calls are TRBV5-8 and TRBJ2-5, with TRBD1 identical over 12 bases. Germline V gene sequence: CDR1 SGHTS, CDR2 YDEGEE. This CDR3 is built from 15 residues. V trimming: 4 bases; J trimming: 11 bases; junction bases outside the gene matches: 12.

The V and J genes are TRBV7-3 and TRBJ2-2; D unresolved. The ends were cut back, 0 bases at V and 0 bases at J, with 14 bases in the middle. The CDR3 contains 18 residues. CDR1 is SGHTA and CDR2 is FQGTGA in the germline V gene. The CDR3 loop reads CASSLTSRSLSNTGELFF. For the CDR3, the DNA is TGTGCCAGCAGCTTAACGTCCCGCTCCCTATCGAACACCGGGGAGCTGTTTTTT. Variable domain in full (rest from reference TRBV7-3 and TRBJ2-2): GAGVSQTPSNKVTEKGKYVELRCDPISGHTALYWYRQSLGQGPEFLIYFQGTGAADDSGLPNDRFFAVRPEGSVSTLKIQRTERGDSAVYLCASSLTSRSLSNTGELFFGEGSRLTVL.

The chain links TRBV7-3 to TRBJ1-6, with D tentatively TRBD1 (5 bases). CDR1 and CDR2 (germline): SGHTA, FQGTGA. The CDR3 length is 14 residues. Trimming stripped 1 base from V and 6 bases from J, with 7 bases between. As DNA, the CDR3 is TGTGCCAGCAGCTTAAGGGGGGGTAATTCACCCCTCCACTTT. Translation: CASSLRGGNSPLHF.

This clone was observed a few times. The CDR3 nucleotides read TGTGCCAGCAGTGAAGCGGTGGGGGCAGGTCAGCCCCAGCATTTT. Amino acid sequence: CASSEAVGAGQPQHF. V and J are TRBV2 and TRBJ1-5; a weak D match, TRBD1 (6 bases). CDR3 length: 15 amino acids. Per the germline V gene, CDR1 is SNHLY and CDR2 is FYNNEI. V lost 0 bases to trimming and J lost 6 bases, with 12 bases between them. The variable domain in full, with the rest retrieved from reference TRBV2 and TRBJ1-5, is EPEVTQTPSHQVTQMGQEVILRCVPISNHLYFYWYRQILGQKVEFLVSFYNNEISEKSEIFDDQFSVERPDGSNFTLKIRSTKLEDSAMYFCASSEAVGAGQPQHFGDGTRLSIL.